This paragraph reports one TCR beta chain. Its specificity is unknown. Germline V gene sequence: CDR1 SGHKS, CDR2 YYEKEE (reference sequence). The CDR3 is made up of 16 amino acids. V lost 4 bases, J lost 8 bases, and 14 bases stayed unmatched. Here immunoSEQ multiplex PCR was the method, and the copy in TCRdb shows in-frame clones only, minus some. The sample consists of about 100,000 clones, 94% of them appearing once. The data were obtained in a study of siplizumab effects on memory and regulatory T cells. Notes on the study in general: There appeared to be greater diversity in naive T cells than in memory cells, and naive T cells seemed major contributors to the alloresponse.

Sequenced: non-Treg CD4+ T cells sorted from blood. This sequence originates from a human donor in good health. This chain links TRBV5-5 with TRBJ2-1, with 8 bases identical to TRBD2. CDR3 in amino acids: CASSALGGRRVDEQFF. CDR3 coding DNA: TGTGCCAGCAGCGCCCTAGGCGGGAGGAGAGTCGATGAGCAGTTCTTC.